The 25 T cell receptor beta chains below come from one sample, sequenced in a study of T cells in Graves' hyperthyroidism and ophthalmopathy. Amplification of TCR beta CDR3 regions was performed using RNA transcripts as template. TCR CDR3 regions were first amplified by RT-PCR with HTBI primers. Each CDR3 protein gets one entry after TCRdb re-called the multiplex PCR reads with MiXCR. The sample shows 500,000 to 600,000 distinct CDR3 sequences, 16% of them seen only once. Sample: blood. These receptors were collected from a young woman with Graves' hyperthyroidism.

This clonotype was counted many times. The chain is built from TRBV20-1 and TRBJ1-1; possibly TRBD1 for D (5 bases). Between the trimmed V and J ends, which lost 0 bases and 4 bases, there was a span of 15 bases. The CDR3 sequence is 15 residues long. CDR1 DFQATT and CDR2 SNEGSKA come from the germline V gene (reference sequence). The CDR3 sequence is CSARDYRRGSTEAFF. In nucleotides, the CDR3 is TGCAGTGCTAGAGATTACCGGCGGGGCAGCACTGAAGCTTTCTTT.

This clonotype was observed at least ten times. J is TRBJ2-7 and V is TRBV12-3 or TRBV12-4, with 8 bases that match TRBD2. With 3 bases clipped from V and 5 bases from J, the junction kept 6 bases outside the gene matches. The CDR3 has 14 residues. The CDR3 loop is CASSFFNGGDEQYF. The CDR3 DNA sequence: TGTGCCAGCAGTTTTTTCAACGGGGGGGACGAGCAGTACTTC.

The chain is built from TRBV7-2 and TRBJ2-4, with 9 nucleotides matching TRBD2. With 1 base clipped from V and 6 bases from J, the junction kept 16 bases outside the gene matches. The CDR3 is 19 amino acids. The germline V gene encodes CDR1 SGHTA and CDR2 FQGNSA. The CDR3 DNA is TGTGCCAGCAGCTTAGTCTCAACGAGACGTCCGGGACTAGCAAACATTCAGTACTTC. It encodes CASSLVSTRRPGLANIQYF.

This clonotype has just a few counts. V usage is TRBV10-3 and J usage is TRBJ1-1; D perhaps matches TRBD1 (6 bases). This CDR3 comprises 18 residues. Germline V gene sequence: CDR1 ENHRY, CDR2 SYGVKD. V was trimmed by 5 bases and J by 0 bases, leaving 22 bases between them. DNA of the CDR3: TGTGCCATCAGTTCTATGGAGGGGACAAACTTAATGAACACTGAAGCTTTCTTT. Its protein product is CAISSMEGTNLMNTEAFF.

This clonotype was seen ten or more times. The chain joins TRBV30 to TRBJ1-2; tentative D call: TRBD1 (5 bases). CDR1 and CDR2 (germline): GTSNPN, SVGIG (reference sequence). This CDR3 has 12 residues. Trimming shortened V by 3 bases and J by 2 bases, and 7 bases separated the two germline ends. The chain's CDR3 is CAWRQGNYGYTF. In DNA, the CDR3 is TGTGCCTGGAGGCAGGGAAACTATGGCTACACCTTC. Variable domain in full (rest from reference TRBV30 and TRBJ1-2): SQTIHQWPATLVQPVGSPLSLECTVEGTSNPNLYWYRQAAGRGLQLLFYSVGIGQISSEVPQNLSASRPQDRQFILSSKKLLLSDSGFYLCAWRQGNYGYTFGSGTRLTVV.

The CDR3 protein is CASSPLDRLHYGYTF. The CDR3 DNA follows: TGTGCCAGCTCACCACTTGACAGGCTGCACTATGGCTACACCTTC. The V gene is TRBV18, the J gene TRBJ1-2, with a possible D match to TRBD1 (6 bases). CDR3 size: 15 residues. CDR1 is KGHSH, CDR2 LQKENI, per germline. V dropped 1 base and J dropped 3 bases, with 12 bases sitting between them.

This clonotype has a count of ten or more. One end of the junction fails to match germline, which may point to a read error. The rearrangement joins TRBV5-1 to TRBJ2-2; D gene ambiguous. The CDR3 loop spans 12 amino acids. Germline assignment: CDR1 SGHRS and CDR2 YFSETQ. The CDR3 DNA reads TGTGCCAGCAGCTTTAGCACCGGGGAGCTGTTTTTT. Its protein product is CASSFSTGELFF. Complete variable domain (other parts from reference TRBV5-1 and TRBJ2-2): KAGVTQTPRYLIKTRGQQVTLSCSPISGHRSVSWYQQTPGQGLQFLFEYFSETQRNKGNFPGRFSGRQFSNSRSEMNVSTLELGDSALYLCASSFSTGELFFGEGSRLTVL.

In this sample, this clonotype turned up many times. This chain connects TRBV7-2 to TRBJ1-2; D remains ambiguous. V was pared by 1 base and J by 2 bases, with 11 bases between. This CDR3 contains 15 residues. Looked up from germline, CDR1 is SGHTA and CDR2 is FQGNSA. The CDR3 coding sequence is TGTGCCAGCAGCTTAGACCCAGGCTTAAACTATGGCTACACCTTC. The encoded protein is CASSLDPGLNYGYTF.

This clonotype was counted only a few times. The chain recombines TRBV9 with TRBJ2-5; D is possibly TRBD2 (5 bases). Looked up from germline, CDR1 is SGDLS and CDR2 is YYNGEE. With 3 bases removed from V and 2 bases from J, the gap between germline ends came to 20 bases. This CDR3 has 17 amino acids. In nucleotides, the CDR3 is TGTGCCAGCAGCGGCCGGCGCGGGCGGAATTTACAAGAGACCCAGTACTTC. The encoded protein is CASSGRRGRNLQETQYF.

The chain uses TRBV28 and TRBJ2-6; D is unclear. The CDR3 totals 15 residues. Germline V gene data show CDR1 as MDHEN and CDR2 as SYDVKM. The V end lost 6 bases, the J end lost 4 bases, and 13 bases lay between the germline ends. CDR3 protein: CASSYESGGANVLTF. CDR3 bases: TGTGCCAGCAGCTACGAGTCGGGCGGGGCCAACGTCCTGACTTTC.

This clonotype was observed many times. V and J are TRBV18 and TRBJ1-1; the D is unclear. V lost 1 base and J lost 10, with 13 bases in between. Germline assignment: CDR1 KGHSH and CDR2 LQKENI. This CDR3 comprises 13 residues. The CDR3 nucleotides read TGTGCCAGCTCACCACAGGACTCGTCAGGAGCTTTCTTT. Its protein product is CASSPQDSSGAFF.

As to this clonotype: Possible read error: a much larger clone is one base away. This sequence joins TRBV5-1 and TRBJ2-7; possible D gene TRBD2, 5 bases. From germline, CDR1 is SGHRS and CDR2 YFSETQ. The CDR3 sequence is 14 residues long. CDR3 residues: CASSLGGVGYEQCF. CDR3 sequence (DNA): TGCGCCAGCAGCTTGGGGGGAGTGGGCTACGAGCAGTGCTTC. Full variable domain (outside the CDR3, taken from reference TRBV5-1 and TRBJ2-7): KAGVTQTPRYLIKTRGQQVTLSCSPISGHRSVSWYQQTPGQGLQFLFEYFSETQRNKGNFPGRFSGRQFSNSRSEMNVSTLELGDSALYLCASSLGGVGYEQCFGPGTRLTVT.

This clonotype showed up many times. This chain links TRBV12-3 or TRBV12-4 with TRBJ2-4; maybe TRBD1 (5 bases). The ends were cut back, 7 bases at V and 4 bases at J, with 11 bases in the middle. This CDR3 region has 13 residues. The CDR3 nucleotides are TGTGCCAGCACCCTGACAGCTAAAAACATTCAGTACTTC. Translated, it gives CASTLTAKNIQYF.

In DNA form, the CDR3 reads TGTGCCAGCACCAGAACAGGGGACTATAGCAATCAGCCCCAGCATTTT. Translated, it gives CASTRTGDYSNQPQHF. The V gene is TRBV6-2 or TRBV6-3, the J gene TRBJ1-5, with 7 positions matching TRBD1. The germline gives CDR1 MNHEY, CDR2 SVGEGT. V lost 7 bases and J lost 0; bases outside the gene matches: 9. This CDR3 comprises 16 residues.

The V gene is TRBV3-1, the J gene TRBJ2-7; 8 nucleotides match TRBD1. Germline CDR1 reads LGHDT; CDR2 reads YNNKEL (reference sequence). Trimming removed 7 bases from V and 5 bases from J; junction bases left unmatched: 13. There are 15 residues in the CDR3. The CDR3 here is CASTSTSRGLNEQYF. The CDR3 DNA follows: TGTGCCAGCACCTCAACTTCCAGGGGGCTAAACGAGCAGTACTTC.

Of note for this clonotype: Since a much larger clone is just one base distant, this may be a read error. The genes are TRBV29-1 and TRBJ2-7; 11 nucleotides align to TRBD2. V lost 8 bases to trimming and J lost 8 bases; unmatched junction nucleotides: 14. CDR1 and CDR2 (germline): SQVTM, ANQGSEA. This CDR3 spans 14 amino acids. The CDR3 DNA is TGCAGCACGATCGCTCTAGCGGGAGGAGACAAGCAGTACTTC. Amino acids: CSTIALAGGDKQYF.

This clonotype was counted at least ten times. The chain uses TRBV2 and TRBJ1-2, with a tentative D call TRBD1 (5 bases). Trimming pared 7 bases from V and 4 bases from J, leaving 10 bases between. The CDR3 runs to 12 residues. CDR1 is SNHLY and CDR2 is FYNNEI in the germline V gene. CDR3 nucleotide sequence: TGTGCCAGCAAAAGAGGGACCTATGGCTACACCTTC. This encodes CASKRGTYGYTF.

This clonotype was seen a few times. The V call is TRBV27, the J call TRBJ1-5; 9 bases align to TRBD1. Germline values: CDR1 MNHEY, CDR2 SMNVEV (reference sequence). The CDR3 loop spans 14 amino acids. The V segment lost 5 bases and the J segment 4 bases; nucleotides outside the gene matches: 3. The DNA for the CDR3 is TGTGCCAGCAGTCGCGGGACAGGGAATCAGCCCCAGCATTTT. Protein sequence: CASSRGTGNQPQHF.

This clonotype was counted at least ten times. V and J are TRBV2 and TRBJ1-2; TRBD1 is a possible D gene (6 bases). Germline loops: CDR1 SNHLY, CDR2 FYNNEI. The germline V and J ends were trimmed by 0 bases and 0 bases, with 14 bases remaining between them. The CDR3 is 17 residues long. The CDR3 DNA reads TGTGCCAGCAGTGAAGCGCTTCTGCACAGGGCTAACTATGGCTACACCTTC. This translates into CASSEALLHRANYGYTF.

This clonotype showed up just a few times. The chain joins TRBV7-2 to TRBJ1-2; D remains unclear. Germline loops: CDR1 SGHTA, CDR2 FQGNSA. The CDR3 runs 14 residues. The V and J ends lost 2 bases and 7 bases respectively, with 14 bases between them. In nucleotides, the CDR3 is TGTGCCAGCAGCTTACCAACTGTATTTGTTGGCTACACCTTC. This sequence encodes CASSLPTVFVGYTF.

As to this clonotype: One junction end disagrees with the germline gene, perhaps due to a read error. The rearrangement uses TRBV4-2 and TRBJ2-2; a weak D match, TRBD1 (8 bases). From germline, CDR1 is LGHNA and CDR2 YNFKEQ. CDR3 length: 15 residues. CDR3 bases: TGTGCCGGCAGGGCTACAGGGGGGGACACCGGGGAGCTGTTTTTT. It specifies CAGRATGGDTGELFF.

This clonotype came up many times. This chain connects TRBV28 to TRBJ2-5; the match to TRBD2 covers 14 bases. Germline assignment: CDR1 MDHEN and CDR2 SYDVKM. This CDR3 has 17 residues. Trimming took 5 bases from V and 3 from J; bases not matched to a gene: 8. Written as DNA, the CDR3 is TGTGCCAGCAGTCCTACGGGACTAGCGGGAGTTAAAGAGACCCAGTACTTC. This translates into CASSPTGLAGVKETQYF. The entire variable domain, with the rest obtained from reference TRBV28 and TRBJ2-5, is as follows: DVKVTQSSRYLVKRTGEKVFLECVQDMDHENMFWYRQDPGLGLRLIYFSYDVKMKEKGDIPEGYSVSREKKERFSLILESASTNQTSMYLCASSPTGLAGVKETQYFGPGTRLLVL.

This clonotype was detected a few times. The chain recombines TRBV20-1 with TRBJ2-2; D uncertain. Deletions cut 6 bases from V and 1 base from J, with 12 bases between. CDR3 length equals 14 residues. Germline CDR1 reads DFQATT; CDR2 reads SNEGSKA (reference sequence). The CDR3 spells CSATTVLNTGELFF. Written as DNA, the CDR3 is TGCAGTGCCACAACGGTTTTGAACACCGGGGAGCTGTTTTTT.

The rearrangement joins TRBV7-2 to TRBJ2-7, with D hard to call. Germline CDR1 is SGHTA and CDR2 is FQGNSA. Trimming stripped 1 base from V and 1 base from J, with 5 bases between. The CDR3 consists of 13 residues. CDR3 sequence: CASSLVLSYEQYF. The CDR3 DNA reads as TGTGCCAGCAGCTTAGTTTTGTCCTACGAGCAGTACTTC.

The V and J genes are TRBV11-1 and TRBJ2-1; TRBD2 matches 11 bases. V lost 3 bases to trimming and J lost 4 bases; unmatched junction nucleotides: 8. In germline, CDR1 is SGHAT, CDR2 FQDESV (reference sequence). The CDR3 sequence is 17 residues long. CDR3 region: CASSFRPIAGGYNEQFF. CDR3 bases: TGTGCCAGCAGCTTCAGACCAATAGCGGGAGGGTACAATGAGCAGTTCTTC. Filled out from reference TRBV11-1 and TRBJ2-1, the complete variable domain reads EAEVAQSPRYKITEKSQAVAFWCDPISGHATLYWYRQILGQGPELLVQFQDESVVDDSQLPKDRFSAERLKGVDSTLKIQPAELGDSAMYLCASSFRPIAGGYNEQFFGPGTRLTVL.